These T cell receptor beta chains were read from a single sample in a study of blood T cell repertoires in COVID-19. Profiled with immunoSEQ multiplex PCR; TCRdb holds only in-frame clones, not every one. This sample has approximately 250,000 clones, with 84% found just once. Sample: peripheral blood. These receptors all stem from a woman aged 40 to 49 who had recovered from COVID-19. Each CDR3 is given with its conserved first and last residue. The order of the fields is clone size, J gene, V gene, D gene, CDR3 protein, CDR3 DNA. A D gene is named only where the DNA matches it firmly. Size tells how often a clone was seen (once, few, many) or the class of an expanded clone, and some rows leave it out.

.	TRBJ2-7	TRBV6-5	TRBD1	CASSLTGASYEQYF	TGTGCCAGCAGTCTGACAGGGGCATCCTACGAGCAGTACTTC
.	TRBJ1-4	TRBV7-9	.	CASSPIGEVSNEKLFF	TGTGCCAGCAGCCCCATCGGGGAGGTATCTAATGAAAAACTGTTTTTT
few	TRBJ1-6	TRBV5-6	.	CASSLESDSPLHF	TGTGCCAGCAGCTTGGAGTCGGATTCACCCCTCCACTTT
.	TRBJ2-3	TRBV4-1	.	CASSTGTSTDTQYF	TGCGCCAGCAGCACCGGGACTAGCACAGATACGCAGTATTTT
.	TRBJ2-6	TRBV5-1	.	CASSLATGANVLTF	TGCGCCAGCAGCTTGGCCACTGGGGCCAACGTCCTGACTTTC
.	TRBJ2-3	TRBV5-4	TRBD2	CAAGGGSTDTQYF	TGTGCCGCCGGGGGAGGGAGCACAGATACGCAGTATTTT
.	TRBJ2-7	TRBV28	TRBD1	CASSLSQGNTYEQYF	TGTGCCAGCAGTCTTTCACAGGGGAACACCTACGAGCAGTACTTC
.	TRBJ1-6	TRBV6-1	.	CASSEAPRSYNSPLHF	TGTGCCAGCAGTGAAGCCCCCCGCTCCTATAATTCACCCCTCCACTTT
.	TRBJ2-7	TRBV11-1	TRBD2	CASSSSGGAYEQYF	TGTGCCAGCAGCTCTAGCGGGGGGGCGTACGAGCAGTACTTC
.	TRBJ2-7	TRBV5-4	TRBD2	CASSFSGGYYEQYF	TGTGCCAGCAGCTTTAGCGGGGGCTACTACGAGCAGTACTTC
.	TRBJ2-5	TRBV5-6	TRBD1	CASSTATGSAQTQYF	TGTGCCAGCAGCACTGCGACAGGGTCCGCACAGACCCAGTACTTC
.	TRBJ1-5	TRBV19	.	CASSTTPQTTGKNQPQHF	TGTGCCAGTAGTACAACCCCCCAGACGACAGGTAAAAATCAGCCCCAGCATTTT
.	TRBJ2-3	TRBV5-1	TRBD2	CASSLRAGAHPGTDTQYF	TGCGCCAGCAGCTTGCGAGCGGGGGCGCACCCGGGGACAGATACGCAGTATTTT
.	TRBJ1-2	TRBV27	TRBD1	CASSRQGSNYGYTF	TGTGCCAGCAGTAGACAGGGGAGTAACTATGGCTACACCTTC
few	TRBJ2-2	TRBV2	.	CASSDIQPNTGELFF	TGTGCCAGCAGTGATATACAGCCGAACACCGGGGAGCTGTTTTTT
few	TRBJ1-5	TRBV11-3	TRBD1	CASSPGTGSNQPQHF	TGTGCCAGCAGCCCCGGGACAGGTAGCAATCAGCCCCAGCATTTT